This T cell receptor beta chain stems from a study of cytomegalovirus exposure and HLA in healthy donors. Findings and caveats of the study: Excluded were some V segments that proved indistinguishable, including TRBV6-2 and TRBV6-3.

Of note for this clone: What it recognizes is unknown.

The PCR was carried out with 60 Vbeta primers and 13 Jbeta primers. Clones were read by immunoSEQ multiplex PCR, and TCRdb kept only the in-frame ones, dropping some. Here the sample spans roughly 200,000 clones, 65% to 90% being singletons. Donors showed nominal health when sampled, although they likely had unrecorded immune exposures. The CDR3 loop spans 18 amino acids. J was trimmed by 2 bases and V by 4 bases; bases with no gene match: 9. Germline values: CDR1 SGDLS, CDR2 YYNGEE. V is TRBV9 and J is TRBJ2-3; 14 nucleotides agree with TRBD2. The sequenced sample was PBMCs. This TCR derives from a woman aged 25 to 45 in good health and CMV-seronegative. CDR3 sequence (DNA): TGTGCCAGCAGCACCGGGACTAGCGGGGGCCAAAACACAGATACGCAGTATTTT. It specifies CASSTGTSGGQNTDTQYF.